The entry below gives a single T cell receptor beta chain sequence along with its context. For recovered donors of Cohort 3, there were two negative PCRs, clearance, or symptom resolution. This record belongs to a study of blood T cell repertoires in COVID-19. Study-level background: COVID-19 samples from acute and convalescent phases originated in the United States, Italy and Spain.

Germline lookup yields CDR1 SGDLS and CDR2 YYNGEE. The CDR3 is 12 amino acids. V shed 4 bases and J shed 9 bases, with 11 bases lying between them. Repertoires were generated with immunoSEQ multiplex PCR, while TCRdb's copy carries only in-frame clones and drops some. Of roughly 290,000 clones in the sample, over 75% were seen once. The TCR comes from a woman aged 25 to 39 who had recovered from COVID-19. The J gene is TRBJ2-1, the V gene TRBV9; D perhaps matches TRBD2 (5 bases). The material sequenced was PBMCs or T cells enriched from blood (not recorded which). CDR3 coding DNA: TGTGCCAGCAGCCCGGGAAGTGGTGAGCAGTTCTTC. This codes for CASSPGSGEQFF. Full variable domain (missing parts from reference TRBV9 and TRBJ2-1): DSGVTQTPKHLITATGQRVTLRCSPRSGDLSVYWYQQSLDQGLQFLIQYYNGEERAKGNILERFSAQQFPDLHSELNLSSLELGDSALYFCASSPGSGEQFFGPGTRLTVL.